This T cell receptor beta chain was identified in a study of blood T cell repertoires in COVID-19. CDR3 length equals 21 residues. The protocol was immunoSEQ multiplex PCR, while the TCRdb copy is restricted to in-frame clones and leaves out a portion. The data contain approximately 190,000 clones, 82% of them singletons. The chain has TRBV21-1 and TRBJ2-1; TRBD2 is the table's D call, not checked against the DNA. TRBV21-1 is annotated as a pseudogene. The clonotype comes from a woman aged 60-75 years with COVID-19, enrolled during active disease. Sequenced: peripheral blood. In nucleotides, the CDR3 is TGTGCCAGCAGCAAAAGGTGCCCGCGGGAGACAGAAGATAATACCTACAATGAGCAGTTCTTC. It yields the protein CASSKRCPRETEDNTYNEQFF.